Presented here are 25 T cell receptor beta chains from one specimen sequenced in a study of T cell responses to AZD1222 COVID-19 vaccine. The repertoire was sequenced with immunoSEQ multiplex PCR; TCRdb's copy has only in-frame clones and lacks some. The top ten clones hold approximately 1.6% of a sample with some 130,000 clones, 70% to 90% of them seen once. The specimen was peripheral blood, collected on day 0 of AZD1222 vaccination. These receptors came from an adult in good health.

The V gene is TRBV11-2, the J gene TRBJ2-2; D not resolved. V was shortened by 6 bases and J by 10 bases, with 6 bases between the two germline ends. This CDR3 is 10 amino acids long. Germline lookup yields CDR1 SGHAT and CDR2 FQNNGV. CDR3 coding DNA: TGTGCCAGCAGGAGAGAGGAGCTGTTTTTT. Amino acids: CASRREELFF.

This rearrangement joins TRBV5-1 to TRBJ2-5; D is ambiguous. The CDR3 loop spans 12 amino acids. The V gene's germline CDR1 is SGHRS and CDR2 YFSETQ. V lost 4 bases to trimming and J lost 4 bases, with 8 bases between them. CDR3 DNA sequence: TGCGCCAGCAGCGCGGAACGAGAGACCCAGTACTTC. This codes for CASSAERETQYF.

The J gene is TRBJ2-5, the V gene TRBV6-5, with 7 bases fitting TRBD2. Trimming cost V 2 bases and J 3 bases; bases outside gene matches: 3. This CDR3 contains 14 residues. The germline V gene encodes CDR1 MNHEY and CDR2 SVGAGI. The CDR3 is CASSYAGDEETQYF. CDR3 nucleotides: TGTGCCAGCAGTTACGCGGGAGATGAAGAGACCCAGTACTTC.

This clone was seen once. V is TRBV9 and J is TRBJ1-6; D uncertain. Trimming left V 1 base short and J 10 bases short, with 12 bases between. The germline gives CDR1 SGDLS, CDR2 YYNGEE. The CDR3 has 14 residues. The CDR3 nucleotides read TGTGCCAGCAGCGTATCGGGATTAGGGTCACCCCTCCACTTT. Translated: CASSVSGLGSPLHF.

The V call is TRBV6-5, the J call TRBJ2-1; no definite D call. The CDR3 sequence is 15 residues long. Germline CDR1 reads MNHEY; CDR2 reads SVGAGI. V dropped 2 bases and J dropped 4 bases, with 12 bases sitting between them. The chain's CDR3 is CASSYGSNLYNEQFF. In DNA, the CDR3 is TGTGCCAGCAGTTACGGCTCTAACCTATACAATGAGCAGTTCTTC.

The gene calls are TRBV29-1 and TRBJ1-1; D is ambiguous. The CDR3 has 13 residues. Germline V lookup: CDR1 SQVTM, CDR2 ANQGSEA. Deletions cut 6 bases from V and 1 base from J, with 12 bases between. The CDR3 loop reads CSVERPANTEAFF. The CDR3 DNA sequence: TGCAGCGTCGAAAGACCGGCGAACACTGAAGCTTTCTTT.

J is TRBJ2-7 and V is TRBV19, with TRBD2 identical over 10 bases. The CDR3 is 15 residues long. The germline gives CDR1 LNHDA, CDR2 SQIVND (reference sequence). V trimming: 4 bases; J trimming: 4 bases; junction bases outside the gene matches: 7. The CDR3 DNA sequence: TGTGCCAGTAGTACCTCTTCGACTAGCGGGTACGAGCAGTACTTC. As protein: CASSTSSTSGYEQYF. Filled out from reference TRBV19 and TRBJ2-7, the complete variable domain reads DGGITQSPKYLFRKEGQNVTLSCEQNLNHDAMYWYRQDPGQGLRLIYYSQIVNDFQKGDIAEGYSVSREKKESFPLTVTSAQKNPTAFYLCASSTSSTSGYEQYFGPGTRLTVT.

CDR3 amino acids: CATDRINQPQHF. CDR3 nucleotide sequence: TGTGCCACGGACAGAATCAATCAGCCCCAGCATTTT. The genes are TRBV6-5 and TRBJ1-5, with a possible D match to TRBD1 (6 bases). Between the trimmed V and J ends, which lost 10 bases and 3 bases, there was a span of 10 bases. CDR3 length: 12 amino acids. Germline lookup yields CDR1 MNHEY and CDR2 SVGAGI.

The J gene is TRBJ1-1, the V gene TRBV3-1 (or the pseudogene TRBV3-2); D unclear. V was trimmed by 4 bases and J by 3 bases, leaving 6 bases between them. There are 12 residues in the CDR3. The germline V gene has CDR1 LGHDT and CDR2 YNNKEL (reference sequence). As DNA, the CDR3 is TGTGCCAGCAGCCGGGTAGACACTGAAGCTTTCTTT. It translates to CASSRVDTEAFF.

For the CDR3, the DNA is TGTGCTTCCGCCTTAGAGGACAGGGATATCAAGCCCCAGCATTTT. Translation gives CASALEDRDIKPQHF. The chain is built from TRBV19 and TRBJ1-5, with 8 bases fitting TRBD1. Per the germline V gene, CDR1 is LNHDA and CDR2 is SQIVND (reference sequence). This CDR3 has 15 residues.

The CDR3 region has the DNA TGCGCCAGCAGCCGCTCGGGGGCCTTCTCTGGGGCCAACGTCCTGACTTTC. Residues: CASSRSGAFSGANVLTF. The genes are TRBV5-1 and TRBJ2-6; D tentatively fits TRBD1 or TRBD2 (6 bases each). From germline, CDR1 is SGHRS and CDR2 YFSETQ. The CDR3 length is 17 residues. The germline V and J ends were trimmed by 4 bases and 0 bases, with 14 bases remaining between them.

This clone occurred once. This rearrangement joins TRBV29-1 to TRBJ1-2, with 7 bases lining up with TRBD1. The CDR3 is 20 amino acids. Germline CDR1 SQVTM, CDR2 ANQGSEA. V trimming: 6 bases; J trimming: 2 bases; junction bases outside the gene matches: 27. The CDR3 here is CSVVLALTGSTMKGNYGYTF. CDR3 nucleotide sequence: TGCAGCGTCGTTCTAGCCCTGACAGGGAGCACAATGAAAGGAAACTATGGCTACACCTTC.

The CDR3 DNA follows: TGTGCCAGCAGCTTAGGAGGGTGGGGAGGCTACACAGATACGCAGTATTTT. This codes for CASSLGGWGGYTDTQYF. The chain couples TRBV11-2 to TRBJ2-3, with a tentative D call TRBD2 (6 bases). The CDR3 runs 17 residues. V was clipped by 1 base and J by 2 bases, with 16 bases between them. Germline-derived CDR1 and CDR2 are SGHAT and FQNNGV.

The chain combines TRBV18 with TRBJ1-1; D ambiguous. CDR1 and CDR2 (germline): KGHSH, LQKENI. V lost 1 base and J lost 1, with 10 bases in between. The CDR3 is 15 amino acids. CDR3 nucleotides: TGTGCCAGCTCACCACAGGATGCCGCGAACACTGAAGCTTTCTTT. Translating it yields CASSPQDAANTEAFF.

CDR3 DNA sequence: TGTGCCAGCAGCACTAGTCCGGGACGATATAATTCACCCCTCCACTTT. Translated, it gives CASSTSPGRYNSPLHF. The chain uses TRBV9 and TRBJ1-6, with a weak D call TRBD1 (5 bases). This CDR3 has 16 amino acids. The germline gives CDR1 SGDLS, CDR2 YYNGEE. V was shortened by 4 bases and J by 4 bases, with 15 bases between the two germline ends. The full variable domain, with the rest looked up from reference TRBV9 and TRBJ1-6, is DSGVTQTPKHLITATGQRVTLRCSPRSGDLSVYWYQQSLDQGLQFLIQYYNGEERAKGNILERFSAQQFPDLHSELNLSSLELGDSALYFCASSTSPGRYNSPLHFGNGTRLTVT.

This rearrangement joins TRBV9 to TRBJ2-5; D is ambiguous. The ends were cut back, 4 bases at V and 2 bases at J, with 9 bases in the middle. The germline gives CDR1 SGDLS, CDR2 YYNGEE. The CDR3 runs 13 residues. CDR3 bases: TGTGCCAGCAGCTCCCCCCCTCAAGAGACCCAGTACTTC. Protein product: CASSSPPQETQYF.

The CDR3 here is CAISESIGANEQFF. The DNA of the CDR3 is TGTGCCATCAGTGAGTCGATAGGCGCCAATGAGCAGTTCTTC. The chain carries TRBV10-3 and TRBJ2-1; D gene uncertain. This CDR3 contains 14 residues. From germline, CDR1 is ENHRY and CDR2 SYGVKD. Deletions cut 0 bases from V and 6 bases from J, with 9 bases between.

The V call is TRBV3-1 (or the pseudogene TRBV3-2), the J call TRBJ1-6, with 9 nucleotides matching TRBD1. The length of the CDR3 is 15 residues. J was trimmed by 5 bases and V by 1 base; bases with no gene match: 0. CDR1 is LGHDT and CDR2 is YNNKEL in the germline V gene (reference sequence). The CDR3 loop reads CASSQGDRDNSPLHF. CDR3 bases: TGTGCCAGCAGCCAAGGGGACAGGGATAATTCACCCCTCCACTTT.

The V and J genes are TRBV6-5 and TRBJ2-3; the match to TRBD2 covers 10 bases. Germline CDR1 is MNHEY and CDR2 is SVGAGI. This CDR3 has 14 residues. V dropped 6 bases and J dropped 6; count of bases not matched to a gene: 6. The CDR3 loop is CASRVGLAPDTQYF. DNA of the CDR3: TGTGCCAGCAGGGTGGGACTAGCGCCTGATACGCAGTATTTT.

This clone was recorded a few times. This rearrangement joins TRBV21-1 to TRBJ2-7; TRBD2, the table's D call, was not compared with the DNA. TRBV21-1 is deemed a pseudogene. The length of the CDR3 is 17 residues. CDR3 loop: CASSKARDRTSTYEQYF. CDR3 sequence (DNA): TGTGCCAGCAGCAAAGCGCGGGATAGGACATCAACCTACGAGCAGTACTTC.

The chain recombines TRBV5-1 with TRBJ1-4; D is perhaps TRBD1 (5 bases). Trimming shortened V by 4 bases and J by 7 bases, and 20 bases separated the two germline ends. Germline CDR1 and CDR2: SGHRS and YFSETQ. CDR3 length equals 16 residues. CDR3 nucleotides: TGCGCCAGCAGCGGCGGTTCTGGGGCGGGTGGTGAAAAACTGTTTTTT. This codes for CASSGGSGAGGEKLFF.

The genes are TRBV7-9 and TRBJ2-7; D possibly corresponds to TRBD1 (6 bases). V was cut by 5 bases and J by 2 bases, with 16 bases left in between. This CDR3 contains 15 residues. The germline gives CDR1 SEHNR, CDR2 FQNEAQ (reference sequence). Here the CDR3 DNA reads TGTGCCAGCAGCCCCCCCGGGACACCCCCCTACGAGCAGTACTTC. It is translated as CASSPPGTPPYEQYF. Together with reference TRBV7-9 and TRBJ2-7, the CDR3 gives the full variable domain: DTGVSQNPRHKITKRGQNVTFRCDPISEHNRLYWYRQTLGQGPEFLTYFQNEAQLEKSRLLSDRFSAERPKGSFSTLEIQRTEQGDSAMYLCASSPPGTPPYEQYFGPGTRLTVT.

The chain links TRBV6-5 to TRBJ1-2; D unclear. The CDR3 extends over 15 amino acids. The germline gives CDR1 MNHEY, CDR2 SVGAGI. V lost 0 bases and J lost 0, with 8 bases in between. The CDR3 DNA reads TGTGCCAGCAGTTACTCGGGGTCGGCTAACTATGGCTACACCTTC. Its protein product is CASSYSGSANYGYTF.

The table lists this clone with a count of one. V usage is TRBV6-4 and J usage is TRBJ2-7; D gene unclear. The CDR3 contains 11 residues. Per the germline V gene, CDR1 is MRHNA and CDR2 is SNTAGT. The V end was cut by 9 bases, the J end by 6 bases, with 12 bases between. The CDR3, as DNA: TGTGCCAGTCCCCCGGTGGGCGAGCAGTACTTC. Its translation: CASPPVGEQYF.

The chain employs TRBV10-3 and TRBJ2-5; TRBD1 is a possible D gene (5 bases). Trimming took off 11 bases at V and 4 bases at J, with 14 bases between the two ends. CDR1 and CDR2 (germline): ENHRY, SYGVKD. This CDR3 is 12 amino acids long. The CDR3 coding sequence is TGTGCCTCCGGCAGGGCCGGAGAGACCCAGTACTTC. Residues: CASGRAGETQYF.